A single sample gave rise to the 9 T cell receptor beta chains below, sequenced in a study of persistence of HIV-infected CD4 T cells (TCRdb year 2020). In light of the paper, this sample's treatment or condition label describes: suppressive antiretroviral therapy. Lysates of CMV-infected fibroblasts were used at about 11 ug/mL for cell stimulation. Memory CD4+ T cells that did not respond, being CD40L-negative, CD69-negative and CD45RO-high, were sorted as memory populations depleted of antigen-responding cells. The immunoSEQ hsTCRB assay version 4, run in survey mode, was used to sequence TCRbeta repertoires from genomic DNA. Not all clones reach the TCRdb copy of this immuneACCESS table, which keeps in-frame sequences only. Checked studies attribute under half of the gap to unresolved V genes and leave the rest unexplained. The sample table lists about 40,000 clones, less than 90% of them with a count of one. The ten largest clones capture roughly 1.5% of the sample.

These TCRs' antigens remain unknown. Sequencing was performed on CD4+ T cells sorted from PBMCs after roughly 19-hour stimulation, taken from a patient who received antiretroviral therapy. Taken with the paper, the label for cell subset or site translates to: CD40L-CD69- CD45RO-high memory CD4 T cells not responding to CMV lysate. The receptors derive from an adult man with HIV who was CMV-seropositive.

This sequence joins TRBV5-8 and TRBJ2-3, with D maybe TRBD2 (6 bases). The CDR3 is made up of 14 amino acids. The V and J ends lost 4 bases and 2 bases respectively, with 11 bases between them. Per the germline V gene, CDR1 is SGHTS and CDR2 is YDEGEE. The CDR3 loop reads CASSRGRPTDTQYF. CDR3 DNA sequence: TGTGCCAGCAGCCGGGGGAGGCCCACAGATACGCAGTATTTT.

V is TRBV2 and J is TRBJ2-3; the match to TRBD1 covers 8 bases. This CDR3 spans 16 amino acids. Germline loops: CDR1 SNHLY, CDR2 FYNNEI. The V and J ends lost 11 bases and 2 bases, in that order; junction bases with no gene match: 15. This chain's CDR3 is CALAQSRQGTTDTQYF. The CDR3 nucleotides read TGTGCCTTAGCACAGTCCAGACAGGGGACCACAGATACGCAGTATTTT.

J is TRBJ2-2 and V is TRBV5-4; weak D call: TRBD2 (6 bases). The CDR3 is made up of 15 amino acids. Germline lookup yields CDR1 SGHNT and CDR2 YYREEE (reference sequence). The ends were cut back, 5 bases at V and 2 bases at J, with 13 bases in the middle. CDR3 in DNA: TGTGCCAGCAGTCAGGGACTCTTCAACACCGGGGAGCTGTTTTTT. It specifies CASSQGLFNTGELFF.

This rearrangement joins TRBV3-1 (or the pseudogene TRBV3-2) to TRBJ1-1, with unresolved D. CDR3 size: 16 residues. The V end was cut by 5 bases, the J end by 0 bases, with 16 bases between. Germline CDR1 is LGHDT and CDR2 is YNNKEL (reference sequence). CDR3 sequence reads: CASSSGSASVNTEAFF. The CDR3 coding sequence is TGTGCCAGCAGCTCTGGGTCTGCCTCTGTGAACACTGAAGCTTTCTTT.

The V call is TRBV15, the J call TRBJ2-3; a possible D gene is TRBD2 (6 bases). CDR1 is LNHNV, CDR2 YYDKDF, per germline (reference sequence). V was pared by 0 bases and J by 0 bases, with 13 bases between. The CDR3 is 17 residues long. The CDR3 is CATSREPGGRSTDTQYF. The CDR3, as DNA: TGTGCCACCAGCAGAGAACCCGGGGGTAGGAGCACAGATACGCAGTATTTT.

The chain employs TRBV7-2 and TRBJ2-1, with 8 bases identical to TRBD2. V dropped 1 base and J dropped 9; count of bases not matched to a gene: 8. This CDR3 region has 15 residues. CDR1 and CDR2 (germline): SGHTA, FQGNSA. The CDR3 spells CASSLGGSGEGEQFF. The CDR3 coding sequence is TGTGCCAGCAGCTTAGGGGGTAGCGGGGAGGGTGAGCAGTTCTTC.

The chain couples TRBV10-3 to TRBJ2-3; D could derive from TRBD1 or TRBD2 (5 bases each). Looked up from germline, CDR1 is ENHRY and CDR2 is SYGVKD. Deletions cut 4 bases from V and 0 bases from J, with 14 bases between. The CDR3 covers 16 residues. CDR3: CAISGGSERSTDTQYF. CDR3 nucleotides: TGTGCCATCAGTGGGGGGAGCGAGCGTAGCACAGATACGCAGTATTTT.

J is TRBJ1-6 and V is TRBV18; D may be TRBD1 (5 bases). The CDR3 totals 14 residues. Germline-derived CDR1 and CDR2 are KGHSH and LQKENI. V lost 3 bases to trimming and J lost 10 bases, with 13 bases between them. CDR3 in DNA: TGTGCCAGCTCACCTACAGGCGAGCGGTCACCCCTCCACTTT. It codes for CASSPTGERSPLHF. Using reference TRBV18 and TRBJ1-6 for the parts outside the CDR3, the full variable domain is NAGVMQNPRHLVRRRGQEARLRCSPMKGHSHVYWYRQLPEEGLKFMVYLQKENIIDESGMPKERFSAEFPKEGPSILRIQQVVRGDSAAYFCASSPTGERSPLHFGNGTRLTVT.

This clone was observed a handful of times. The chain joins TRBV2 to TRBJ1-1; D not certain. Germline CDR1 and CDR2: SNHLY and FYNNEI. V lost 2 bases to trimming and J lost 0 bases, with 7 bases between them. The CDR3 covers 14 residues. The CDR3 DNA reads TGTGCCAGCAGTGAAAGACACATGAACACTGAAGCTTTCTTT. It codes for CASSERHMNTEAFF.